Each of the 30 T cell receptor beta chains below was sequenced from the same sample in a study of T cell repertoires in cytomegalovirus infection. TCRdb reprocessed the reads with MiXCR, giving one entry per CDR3 protein. The table shows roughly 500,000 distinct CDR3 sequences, with approximately 40% occurring only once. Antigens of these TCRs are unknown. The sequencing used cultured PBMCs, collected from culture after CMV antigen stimulation. The receptors derive from a human donor in good health (CMV status not recorded). Some clones in this sample may be carry-over from other donors' samples.

The V gene is TRBV14, the J gene TRBJ2-3; D is unresolved. CDR1 is SGHDN, CDR2 FVKESK, per germline. The CDR3 has 12 residues. V was clipped by 4 bases and J by 7 bases, with 9 bases between them. CDR3 bases: TGTGCCAGCAGCCCCGTGGCCAATACGCAGTATTTT. Translated, it gives CASSPVANTQYF. The full variable domain, rest sourced from reference TRBV14 and TRBJ2-3, is EAGVTQFPSHSVIEKGQTVTLRCDPISGHDNLYWYRRVMGKEIKFLLHFVKESKQDESGMPNNRFLAERTGGTYSTLKVQPAELEDSGVYFCASSPVANTQYFGPGTRLTVL.

This clonotype was detected a few times. This chain joins TRBV12-3 or TRBV12-4 and TRBJ2-3; possible D gene TRBD1, 5 bases. Trimming left V 10 bases short and J 4 bases short, with 15 bases between. This CDR3 has 13 residues. CDR3 bases: TGTGCCACCCGGACATATACGTCAGATACGCAGTATTTT. Translating it yields CATRTYTSDTQYF.

The chain couples TRBV7-9 to TRBJ2-7, with D perhaps given as TRBD1 or TRBD2 (5 bases each). The CDR3 extends over 15 amino acids. The germline V gene has CDR1 SEHNR and CDR2 FQNEAQ (reference sequence). The ends were cut back, 8 bases at V and 5 bases at J, with 22 bases in the middle. The CDR3 loop is CASGAPSRQNHEQYF. CDR3 nucleotide sequence: TGTGCCAGCGGGGCCCCTAGCCGTCAGAACCACGAGCAGTACTTC.

This clonotype was seen a handful of times. J is TRBJ2-1 and V is TRBV4-1, with 9 positions matching TRBD1. V gave up 4 bases and J gave up 5 bases; unmatched junction bases: 12. This CDR3 contains 17 residues. The V gene's germline CDR1 is MGHRA and CDR2 YSYEKL. The CDR3 loop reads CASSRTSWTGEHNEQFF. The DNA for the CDR3 is TGCGCCAGCAGCCGGACCTCTTGGACAGGGGAACACAATGAGCAGTTCTTC.

This rearrangement joins TRBV3-1 to TRBJ1-1, with D tentatively TRBD1 (6 bases). The CDR3 consists of 16 residues. Germline assignment: CDR1 LGHDT and CDR2 YNNKEL (reference sequence). V was cut by 2 bases and J by 8 bases, with 21 bases left in between. The CDR3 reads CASSQSLVDRDKEAFF. In nucleotides, the CDR3 is TGTGCCAGCAGCCAATCCCTCGTGGACCGGGACAAGGAAGCTTTCTTT. Looking up the rest from reference TRBV3-1 and TRBJ1-1 gives the full variable domain: DTAVSQTPKYLVTQMGNDKSIKCEQNLGHDTMYWYKQDSKKFLKIMFSYNNKELIINETVPNRFSPKSPDKAHLNLHINSLELGDSAVYFCASSQSLVDRDKEAFFGQGTRLTVV.

The chain has TRBV5-6 and TRBJ1-2; 9 bases map to TRBD1. This CDR3 has 14 residues. V lost 7 bases and J lost 4; bases outside the gene matches: 8. Germline V CDR1 and CDR2: SGHDT, YYEEEE. The CDR3 protein is CASAPGQGIYGYTF. CDR3 nucleotide sequence: TGTGCCAGCGCGCCGGGACAGGGTATCTATGGCTACACCTTC.

This clonotype has only one observation. The chain links TRBV28 to TRBJ2-7; 8 bases match TRBD1. Unmatched junction bases numbered 5, after V lost 3 bases and J lost 1 base. Germline V gene lookup returns CDR1 MDHEN and CDR2 SYDVKM. There are 15 residues in the CDR3. CDR3: CASSFPGTGSYEQYF. The DNA for the CDR3 is TGTGCCAGCAGTTTCCCCGGGACAGGATCCTACGAGCAGTACTTC.

The chain couples TRBV19 to TRBJ2-7, with a possible D match to TRBD2 (5 bases). V dropped 3 bases and J dropped 6 bases, with 18 bases sitting between them. This CDR3 comprises 15 residues. Germline V gene data show CDR1 as LNHDA and CDR2 as SQIVND (reference sequence). The CDR3 DNA is TGTGCCAGTAGTATTAATCGGGATCCCGGGGTCGAGCAGTACTTC. It is translated as CASSINRDPGVEQYF. The full variable domain, with the rest looked up from reference TRBV19 and TRBJ2-7, is DGGITQSPKYLFRKEGQNVTLSCEQNLNHDAMYWYRQDPGQGLRLIYYSQIVNDFQKGDIAEGYSVSREKKESFPLTVTSAQKNPTAFYLCASSINRDPGVEQYFGPGTRLTVT.

V is TRBV7-2 and J is TRBJ2-1; D is possibly TRBD2 (5 bases). The CDR3 spans 15 residues. The germline gives CDR1 SGHTA, CDR2 FQGNSA. The V end was cut by 5 bases, the J end by 4 bases, with 15 bases between. The CDR3 protein is CASSLGMGIYNEQFF. The CDR3 nucleotides are TGTGCCAGCAGCCTCGGGATGGGGATTTACAATGAGCAGTTCTTC. Variable domain in full (rest from reference TRBV7-2 and TRBJ2-1): GAGVSQSPSNKVTEKGKDVELRCDPISGHTALYWYRQSLGQGLEFLIYFQGNSAPDKSGLPSDRFSAERTGGSVSTLTIQRTQQEDSAVYLCASSLGMGIYNEQFFGPGTRLTVL.

This clonotype is a singleton in its sample. The chain is built from TRBV20-1 and TRBJ2-3, with D unclear. V was cut by 4 bases and J by 4 bases, with 3 bases left in between. CDR3 size: 10 residues. Germline CDR1 is DFQATT and CDR2 is SNEGSKA (reference sequence). The CDR3 loop reads CSANSDTQYF. CDR3 nucleotide sequence: TGCAGTGCTAACTCAGATACGCAGTATTTT.

This chain joins TRBV7-2 and TRBJ1-4; 7 bases align to TRBD1. The CDR3 has 14 residues. Trimming cost V 5 bases and J 5 bases; bases outside gene matches: 5. In germline, CDR1 is SGHTA, CDR2 FQGNSA. CDR3 region: CASSLDRRNEKLFF. The CDR3 DNA is TGTGCCAGCAGCCTGGACAGGAGAAATGAAAAACTGTTTTTT.

This clonotype was seen a few times. The CDR3 coding sequence is TGTGCCAGCAGCTATTGGGGAGGGGGAGGGGGCTCCTACGAGCAGTACTTC. Amino acid sequence: CASSYWGGGGGSYEQYF. The chain couples TRBV6-6 to TRBJ2-7; possibly TRBD2 for D (7 bases). CDR1 is MNHNY, CDR2 SVGAGI, per germline (reference sequence). V was cut by 6 bases and J by 0 bases, with 21 bases left in between. This CDR3 contains 17 residues.

This clonotype appeared many times. The rearrangement joins TRBV12-3 or TRBV12-4 to TRBJ1-3; no clear D. The CDR3 length is 12 residues. Trimming stripped 3 bases from V and 4 bases from J, with 4 bases between. This chain's CDR3 is CASSFSGNTIYF. The CDR3 DNA sequence: TGTGCCAGCAGTTTTTCGGGAAACACCATATATTTT.

This chain connects TRBV6-8 to TRBJ1-2; TRBD1 matches at 7 bases. The CDR3 totals 15 residues. V lost 5 bases, J lost 8 bases, and 14 bases stayed unmatched. Per germline, CDR1 MNHGY and CDR2 SAAAGT. DNA of the CDR3: TGTGCCAGCAGTCCCGGGGGGGACAGCAAGCTCGGCTACACCTTC. This sequence encodes CASSPGGDSKLGYTF.

The chain links TRBV9 to TRBJ2-3; 14 nucleotides line up with TRBD2. Trimming took 2 bases from V and 4 from J; bases not matched to a gene: 3. Germline lookup yields CDR1 SGDLS and CDR2 YYNGEE. This CDR3 contains 16 residues. CDR3 DNA: TGTGCCAGCAGCGTCCTGACTAGCGGGGGGGCAGATACGCAGTATTTT. This encodes CASSVLTSGGADTQYF.

This clonotype was seen more than once but under ten times. The CDR3 sequence: CASSRSRHRDATNEKLFF. The CDR3 bases are TGTGCCAGCAGCCGATCGAGGCACCGGGACGCAACTAATGAAAAACTGTTTTTT. The chain carries TRBV7-9 and TRBJ1-4; D might be TRBD1 (5 bases). V dropped 5 bases and J dropped 0 bases, with 19 bases sitting between them. The CDR3 length is 18 residues. The V gene's germline CDR1 is SEHNR and CDR2 FQNEAQ (reference sequence).

The J gene is TRBJ2-6, the V gene TRBV7-8; tentative D call: TRBD1 (6 bases). The CDR3 contains 15 residues. Trimming pared 6 bases from V and 2 bases from J, leaving 11 bases between. CDR1 is SGHVS and CDR2 is FQNEAQ in the germline V gene. The CDR3: CASRQSGAGANVLTF. CDR3 coding DNA: TGTGCCAGCAGGCAATCAGGGGCTGGGGCCAACGTCCTGACTTTC.

The chain employs TRBV5-4 and TRBJ2-1; the match to TRBD2 covers 11 bases. Trimming cost V 5 bases and J 5 bases; bases outside gene matches: 6. Germline V gives CDR1 SGHNT, CDR2 YYREEE (reference sequence). The CDR3 covers 15 residues. The CDR3 region is CASSTPGLADNEQFF. In DNA form, the CDR3 reads TGTGCCAGCAGTACCCCGGGACTAGCGGACAATGAGCAGTTCTTC.

The chain recombines TRBV9 with TRBJ2-1, with TRBD1 matching 9 bases. CDR3 length: 16 residues. Per germline, CDR1 SGDLS and CDR2 YYNGEE. V trimming: 3 bases; J trimming: 8 bases; junction bases outside the gene matches: 12. The DNA for the CDR3 is TGTGCCAGCAGCGCTCAACAGGGGGCAAGTGCCCATGAGCAGTTCTTC. As protein: CASSAQQGASAHEQFF.

This clonotype was counted between two and nine times. The CDR3 nucleotides are TGTGCCAGCAGCTTAGGCCCCGGGCGGAGGGGGGGCAAAAACATTCAGTACTTC. The encoded protein is CASSLGPGRRGGKNIQYF. The chain has TRBV7-2 and TRBJ2-4; TRBD2 might be the D (7 bases). The CDR3 covers 18 residues. V was shortened by 1 base and J by 3 bases, with 19 bases between the two germline ends. CDR1 SGHTA and CDR2 FQGNSA come from the germline V gene. The full variable domain, rest sourced from reference TRBV7-2 and TRBJ2-4, is GAGVSQSPSNKVTEKGKDVELRCDPISGHTALYWYRQSLGQGLEFLIYFQGNSAPDKSGLPSDRFSAERTGGSVSTLTIQRTQQEDSAVYLCASSLGPGRRGGKNIQYFGAGTRLSVL.

The rearrangement links TRBV10-3 to TRBJ2-3; tentative D call: TRBD2 (6 bases). Trimming pared 10 bases from V and 1 base from J, leaving 24 bases between. The CDR3 is made up of 17 amino acids. CDR1 and CDR2 from the germline V gene are ENHRY and SYGVKD. In DNA form, the CDR3 reads TGTGCCACAGCCACCACAATAGCGGTGGAGGGCACAGATACGCAGTATTTT. Encoded protein: CATATTIAVEGTDTQYF.

The rearrangement joins TRBV20-1 to TRBJ2-7, with D hard to call. The germline V and J ends were trimmed by 6 bases and 0 bases, with 15 bases remaining between them. CDR3 length: 14 residues. Germline V gives CDR1 DFQATT, CDR2 SNEGSKA (reference sequence). The CDR3 DNA reads as TGCAGTGCCCCCTCTATTGGCCACTCCTACGAGCAGTACTTC. Translation gives CSAPSIGHSYEQYF.

This chain joins TRBV27 and TRBJ2-3; 12 bases agree with TRBD2. CDR3 length: 17 amino acids. V lost 3 bases and J lost 4; bases outside the gene matches: 8. The germline gives CDR1 MNHEY, CDR2 SMNVEV (reference sequence). Here the CDR3 reads CASSLNPTSGSSDTQYF. CDR3 nucleotides: TGTGCCAGCAGTTTGAATCCGACTAGCGGGAGTTCAGATACGCAGTATTTT.

The chain links TRBV4-2 to TRBJ2-2; tentative D call: TRBD2 (6 bases). CDR3 length: 15 amino acids. The germline V gene has CDR1 LGHNA and CDR2 YNFKEQ. With 4 bases removed from V and 2 bases from J, the gap between germline ends came to 11 bases. CDR3: CASSPGDGNTGELFF. In DNA, the CDR3 is TGTGCCAGCAGCCCGGGGGATGGAAACACCGGGGAGCTGTTTTTT.

This clonotype was counted a few times. V and J are TRBV2 and TRBJ1-2; the D gene is possibly TRBD1 (6 bases). There are 15 residues in the CDR3. Trimming cost V 7 bases and J 5 bases, with 20 bases left between them. Germline CDR1 and CDR2: SNHLY and FYNNEI. Here the CDR3 reads CASNPYGQTLYGYTF. CDR3 in DNA: TGTGCCAGCAACCCTTATGGACAGACGTTATATGGCTACACCTTC. The full variable domain, rest sourced from reference TRBV2 and TRBJ1-2, is EPEVTQTPSHQVTQMGQEVILRCVPISNHLYFYWYRQILGQKVEFLVSFYNNEISEKSEIFDDQFSVERPDGSNFTLKIRSTKLEDSAMYFCASNPYGQTLYGYTFGSGTRLTVV.

This chain connects TRBV28 to TRBJ2-1, with 9 bases that match TRBD2. CDR1 is MDHEN, CDR2 SYDVKM, per germline. The CDR3 is 15 residues long. Trimming took 6 bases from V and 2 from J; bases not matched to a gene: 5. CDR3 sequence (DNA): TGTGCCAGCAGAAATAGCGGGGGCACCTACAATGAGCAGTTCTTC. Encoded protein: CASRNSGGTYNEQFF. The complete variable domain, with remaining parts taken from reference TRBV28 and TRBJ2-1, reads DVKVTQSSRYLVKRTGEKVFLECVQDMDHENMFWYRQDPGLGLRLIYFSYDVKMKEKGDIPEGYSVSREKKERFSLILESASTNQTSMYLCASRNSGGTYNEQFFGPGTRLTVL.

J is TRBJ2-5 and V is TRBV23-1; possibly TRBD1 for D (5 bases). TRBV23-1 is identified as an open reading frame with a role that is uncertain. V lost 0 bases, J lost 5 bases, and 19 bases lay in between. The CDR3 totals 17 residues. The CDR3 loop reads CASSQSSRVWWVETQYF. CDR3 nucleotide sequence: TGCGCCAGCAGTCAATCCAGCAGGGTTTGGTGGGTGGAGACCCAGTACTTC.

The gene calls are TRBV6-1 and TRBJ2-3; D possibly matches TRBD1 or TRBD2 (6 bases each). V dropped 0 bases and J dropped 7 bases, with 8 bases sitting between them. Per germline, CDR1 MNHNS and CDR2 SASEGT. The length of the CDR3 is 13 residues. The CDR3 sequence: CASSEAGGHTQYF. The CDR3 DNA follows: TGTGCCAGCAGTGAAGCGGGGGGCCATACGCAGTATTTT.

This clonotype came up once. J is TRBJ1-4 and V is TRBV7-4; D remains unclear. The CDR3 has 16 residues. Germline V gives CDR1 SGHVT, CDR2 SQSDAQ. Trimming stripped 5 bases from V and 0 bases from J, with 13 bases between. The CDR3: CASSPPAGATNEKLFF. The CDR3 bases are TGTGCCAGCAGCCCCCCGGCGGGAGCAACTAATGAAAAACTGTTTTTT. The full variable domain, in which reference TRBV7-4 and TRBJ1-4 provide the parts outside the CDR3, is GAGVSQSPRYKVAKRGRDVALRCDSISGHVTLYWYRQTLGQGSEVLTYSQSDAQRDKSGRPSGRFSAERPERSVSTLKIQRTEQGDSAVYLCASSPPAGATNEKLFFGSGTQLSVL.

J is TRBJ1-3 and V is TRBV18; TRBD1 matches 8 bases. Germline V lookup: CDR1 KGHSH, CDR2 LQKENI. The CDR3 has 15 residues. J gave up 1 base and V 2 bases, and 1 base lay outside the gene matches. CDR3 sequence: CASSPWDRSGNTIYF. The CDR3 nucleotides read TGTGCCAGCTCACCATGGGACAGGTCTGGAAACACCATATATTTT.